Presented here are 3 T cell receptor beta chains from one specimen sequenced in a study of cytomegalovirus exposure and HLA in healthy donors. The PCR was carried out with 60 Vbeta primers and 13 Jbeta primers. The table came from immunoSEQ multiplex PCR; TCRdb's copy has only in-frame clones and leaves some out. The repertoire holds roughly 74,000 clones, with over 70% as singletons. Sequenced material: PBMCs. All receptors derive from a man between 40 and 49 years old in good health and CMV-seronegative.

V gene TRBV19 combines with J gene TRBJ2-1; TRBD2 might be the D (6 bases). The V gene's germline CDR1 is LNHDA and CDR2 SQIVND (reference sequence). This CDR3 has 16 amino acids. The V end lost 3 bases, the J end lost 2 bases, and 14 bases lay between the germline ends. CDR3 coding DNA: TGTGCCAGTAGTATGGGGCGGGGATTTACCTACAATGAGCAGTTCTTC. This gives the protein CASSMGRGFTYNEQFF.

In this sample, this clone turned up a few times. The V gene is TRBV28, the J gene TRBJ1-4; D gene uncertain. Germline CDR1 and CDR2: MDHEN and SYDVKM. The V gene lost 3 bases and the J gene lost 2 bases, with 10 bases spanning the gap. CDR3 length: 15 amino acids. CDR3 sequence reads: CASSLMRATNEKLFF. CDR3 DNA sequence: TGTGCCAGCAGTTTGATGAGGGCTACTAATGAAAAACTGTTTTTT.

This clone was counted a few times. The rearrangement joins TRBV28 to TRBJ1-3; 7 bases agree with TRBD1. V lost 6 bases to trimming and J lost 1 base; unmatched junction nucleotides: 6. The CDR3 consists of 15 residues. The germline CDR1 and CDR2 sequences are MDHEN and SYDVKM. The CDR3 DNA reads as TGTGCCAGCAGCGAAGGGACAGCATCTGGAAACACCATATATTTT. Its protein product is CASSEGTASGNTIYF.